The 16 T cell receptor beta chains below come from one sample, sequenced in a study of blood T cell repertoires in COVID-19. Some clones are missing from TCRdb's copy, which holds only in-frame ones; the method was immunoSEQ multiplex PCR. The sample has around 58,000 clones; 88% are singletons. The sequencing sample was made of peripheral blood. These receptors originate from a human donor in a cohort sampled during active COVID-19.

The rearrangement links TRBV3-1 (or the pseudogene TRBV3-2) to TRBJ2-2, with no clear D. Germline loops: CDR1 LGHDT, CDR2 YNNKEL (reference sequence). The V end lost 4 bases, the J end lost 0 bases, and 6 bases lay between the germline ends. There are 14 residues in the CDR3. The CDR3 protein is CASSLRSNTGELFF. The DNA for the CDR3 is TGTGCCAGCAGCCTCAGATCGAACACCGGGGAGCTGTTTTTT.

The rearrangement links TRBV5-1 to TRBJ1-4; 7 bases are shared with TRBD1. The CDR3 has 14 residues. Losses at the gene ends were 0 bases for V and 7 bases for J; bases not matched to a gene: 3. Germline V gene data show CDR1 as SGHRS and CDR2 as YFSETQ. The CDR3, as DNA: TGCGCCAGCAGCTTGGTAGGGGGCGGTGAAAAACTGTTTTTT. Its protein is CASSLVGGGEKLFF. The variable domain in full, completed from reference TRBV5-1 and TRBJ1-4, reads KAGVTQTPRYLIKTRGQQVTLSCSPISGHRSVSWYQQTPGQGLQFLFEYFSETQRNKGNFPGRFSGRQFSNSRSEMNVSTLELGDSALYLCASSLVGGGEKLFFGSGTQLSVL.

The chain employs TRBV6-5 and TRBJ2-5; 11 nucleotides align to TRBD1. Germline assignment: CDR1 MNHEY and CDR2 SVGAGI. This CDR3 comprises 16 residues. J lost 3 bases, V lost 4 bases, and 7 bases had no gene match. CDR3 residues: CASSLPGQGGEETQYF. The CDR3 region has the DNA TGTGCCAGCAGTTTGCCGGGACAGGGGGGGGAAGAGACCCAGTACTTC.

This sequence joins TRBV11-2 and TRBJ1-1, with D possibly being TRBD1 (6 bases). Trimming took 3 bases from V and 5 from J, leaving 13 bases between them. The CDR3 runs to 14 residues. Germline CDR1 is SGHAT and CDR2 is FQNNGV. Here the CDR3 DNA reads TGTGCCAGCAGCTTCCAGGGGTCTCGAACTGAAGCTTTCTTT. Protein product: CASSFQGSRTEAFF.

The rearrangement uses TRBV18 and TRBJ2-7; possibly TRBD2 for D (6 bases). The ends were cut back, 3 bases at V and 12 bases at J, with 15 bases in the middle. CDR3 length: 12 residues. Germline CDR1 and CDR2: KGHSH and LQKENI. The CDR3 protein is CASSPETGDWYF. In nucleotides, the CDR3 is TGTGCCAGCTCACCGGAAACGGGGGACTGGTACTTC. Using reference TRBV18 and TRBJ2-7 for the parts outside the CDR3, the full variable domain is NAGVMQNPRHLVRRRGQEARLRCSPMKGHSHVYWYRQLPEEGLKFMVYLQKENIIDESGMPKERFSAEFPKEGPSILRIQQVVRGDSAAYFCASSPETGDWYFGPGTRLTVT.

This sequence joins TRBV14 and TRBJ2-3; D ambiguous. The CDR3 is 13 residues long. Deletions cut 1 base from V and 10 bases from J, with 12 bases between. The germline gives CDR1 SGHDN, CDR2 FVKESK. The DNA of the CDR3 is TGTGCCAGCAGCCAAGCAGGAACTGTTGCGCAGTATTTT. Amino acids: CASSQAGTVAQYF. The variable domain in full, completed from reference TRBV14 and TRBJ2-3, reads EAGVTQFPSHSVIEKGQTVTLRCDPISGHDNLYWYRRVMGKEIKFLLHFVKESKQDESGMPNNRFLAERTGGTYSTLKVQPAELEDSGVYFCASSQAGTVAQYFGPGTRLTVL.

V gene TRBV7-2 combines with J gene TRBJ1-1, with a tentative D call TRBD1 (5 bases). The CDR3 runs 13 residues. V lost 3 bases to trimming and J lost 4 bases, with 9 bases between them. Germline V CDR1 and CDR2: SGHTA, FQGNSA. The CDR3 protein is CASSLRQITEAFF. CDR3 DNA sequence: TGTGCCAGCAGCTTGCGACAGATCACTGAAGCTTTCTTT.

This chain links TRBV7-2 with TRBJ2-7, with D maybe TRBD2 (6 bases). The length of the CDR3 is 13 residues. The germline V gene has CDR1 SGHTA and CDR2 FQGNSA. V lost 1 base, J lost 5 bases, and 9 bases lay in between. The DNA of the CDR3 is TGTGCCAGCAGCTTAGGGAGGGCTAACGAGCAGTACTTC. The encoded protein is CASSLGRANEQYF.

This chain links TRBV6-2 or TRBV6-3 with TRBJ2-1; no definite D call. With 4 bases removed from V and 3 bases from J, the gap between germline ends came to 7 bases. The CDR3 is 13 amino acids. Germline CDR1 is MNHEY and CDR2 is SVGEGT. CDR3 region: CASSSPLYNEQFF. CDR3 nucleotides: TGTGCCAGCAGTTCTCCACTCTACAATGAGCAGTTCTTC.

V and J are TRBV5-1 and TRBJ1-2; a weak D match, TRBD1 (5 bases). The CDR3 is 12 residues long. Germline loops: CDR1 SGHRS, CDR2 YFSETQ. V was trimmed by 4 bases and J by 3 bases, leaving 7 bases between them. The CDR3 sequence is CASSKTDYGYTF. CDR3 DNA sequence: TGCGCCAGCAGCAAGACAGACTATGGCTACACCTTC.

This clone was seen once. This chain connects TRBV28 to TRBJ1-2, with 8 bases that match TRBD1. Trimming cost V 1 base and J 4 bases; bases outside gene matches: 2. CDR3 length equals 14 residues. The V gene's germline CDR1 is MDHEN and CDR2 SYDVKM. This CDR3 is CASSLSTGGYGYTF. The DNA of the CDR3 is TGTGCCAGCAGTTTATCCACAGGGGGCTATGGCTACACCTTC.

V is TRBV5-1 and J is TRBJ1-5; 10 bases fit TRBD1. The CDR3 loop spans 15 amino acids. The germline V gene encodes CDR1 SGHRS and CDR2 YFSETQ. J was trimmed by 6 bases and V by 4 bases; bases with no gene match: 7. CDR3 sequence: CASSVTGGRGQPQHF. The CDR3 DNA reads TGCGCCAGCAGCGTGACAGGGGGCCGTGGTCAGCCCCAGCATTTT.

The chain couples TRBV29-1 to TRBJ1-2; TRBD1 is a possible D gene (5 bases). Germline CDR1 SQVTM, CDR2 ANQGSEA. CDR3 size: 15 residues. Deletions cut 6 bases from V and 7 bases from J, with 24 bases between. CDR3 in amino acids: CSVASLTPGTFGYTF. CDR3 sequence (DNA): TGCAGCGTCGCGTCCCTGACCCCCGGGACTTTTGGCTACACCTTC.

The chain carries TRBV6-5 and TRBJ1-3; TRBD1 aligns across 8 bases. Looked up from germline, CDR1 is MNHEY and CDR2 is SVGAGI. Germline trimming cut 11 bases from V and 3 bases from J; bases unmatched to any gene: 9. This CDR3 has 14 residues. CDR3 sequence: CAGTGTGHGNTIYF. The CDR3 DNA reads TGTGCCGGGACCGGGACAGGACATGGAAACACCATATATTTT.

The rearrangement uses TRBV7-9 and TRBJ2-7; TRBD2 aligns across 11 bases. The V segment lost 5 bases and the J segment 4 bases; nucleotides outside the gene matches: 10. The CDR3 covers 16 residues. Germline assignment: CDR1 SEHNR and CDR2 FQNEAQ (reference sequence). CDR3 residues: CASSGIAGGPWYEQYF. Written as DNA, the CDR3 is TGTGCCAGCAGCGGGATAGCGGGAGGGCCGTGGTACGAGCAGTACTTC.

The chain employs TRBV5-1 and TRBJ1-3, with no clear D. Trimming stripped 0 bases from V and 0 bases from J, with 10 bases between. Germline V gene lookup returns CDR1 SGHRS and CDR2 YFSETQ. The CDR3 loop spans 16 amino acids. CDR3: CASSLADRSSGNTIYF. DNA for the CDR3: TGCGCCAGCAGCTTGGCCGACCGGAGCTCTGGAAACACCATATATTTT.